A single sample is the source of the 30 T cell receptor beta chains below, sequenced in a study of cytomegalovirus exposure and HLA in healthy donors. Measured with immunoSEQ multiplex PCR; TCRdb has only the in-frame clones, and not every one. Of approximately 180,000 clones in the sample, about 83% were seen once. Sequenced input: PBMCs. Every receptor here comes from a woman between 18 and 29 years old in good health and CMV-seronegative.

This clone has just one count. The rearrangement joins TRBV19 to TRBJ2-3, with D possibly being TRBD2 (7 bases). The CDR3 is made up of 16 amino acids. Trimming cost V 6 bases and J 5 bases, with 21 bases left between them. Germline assignment: CDR1 LNHDA and CDR2 SQIVND (reference sequence). CDR3 region: CASSSAGAGGRDTQYF. As DNA, the CDR3 is TGTGCCAGTAGCTCCGCGGGGGCCGGGGGTAGAGATACGCAGTATTTT.

The chain employs TRBV15 and TRBJ2-7; D might be TRBD1 (5 bases). V was clipped by 0 bases and J by 2 bases, with 11 bases between them. The germline CDR1 and CDR2 sequences are LNHNV and YYDKDF (reference sequence). CDR3 length: 15 residues. The CDR3 protein is CATSRDLQGTYEQYF. The CDR3 DNA reads as TGTGCCACCAGCAGAGATCTGCAGGGAACCTACGAGCAGTACTTC.

The genes are TRBV6-4 and TRBJ2-3; TRBD1 aligns across 12 bases. The CDR3 runs 17 residues. With V trimmed by 0 bases and J by 5 bases, 6 bases remained unmatched. Germline lookup yields CDR1 MRHNA and CDR2 SNTAGT. CDR3 in DNA: TGTGCCAGCAGTGACTCGACCGGGACAGGGGGCAAAGATACGCAGTATTTT. Translated: CASSDSTGTGGKDTQYF.

Turning to this clone: Additional DNA sequences in this sample encode the identical CDR3. The gene calls are TRBV5-1 and TRBJ2-5; 8 bases are a match to TRBD1. V shed 3 bases, J shed 5 bases, and the junction held 6 bases outside the gene matches. The CDR3 extends over 14 amino acids. Germline V lookup: CDR1 SGHRS, CDR2 YFSETQ. The CDR3, as DNA: TGCGCCAGCAGCTCCGGACAGGGCAGGGAGACCCAGTACTTC. Protein product: CASSSGQGRETQYF.

The sample holds one count of this clone. The chain employs TRBV4-2 and TRBJ1-4, with D perhaps TRBD1 (5 bases). Germline CDR1 and CDR2: LGHNA and YNFKEQ. The V gene lost 0 bases and the J gene lost 8 bases, with 16 bases spanning the gap. This CDR3 has 16 amino acids. CDR3 DNA: TGTGCCAGCAGCCAAGATCCATCCAGGGATGGGGAAAAACTGTTTTTT. This translates into CASSQDPSRDGEKLFF.

This chain links TRBV7-2 with TRBJ1-5; 8 bases are a match to TRBD1. This CDR3 spans 14 amino acids. Germline V lookup: CDR1 SGHTA, CDR2 FQGNSA. Unmatched junction bases numbered 4, after V lost 5 bases and J lost 4 bases. The CDR3 is CASSGQGANQPQHF. CDR3 sequence (DNA): TGTGCCAGCAGCGGGCAGGGGGCGAATCAGCCCCAGCATTTT.

The rearrangement joins TRBV7-6 to TRBJ1-5; D call uncertain. The germline gives CDR1 SGHVS, CDR2 FNYEAQ. The V gene lost 1 base and the J gene lost 2 bases, with 15 bases spanning the gap. This CDR3 has 17 amino acids. CDR3 protein: CASSLDPDFIGNQPQHF. The CDR3 DNA sequence: TGTGCCAGCAGCTTAGACCCGGACTTCATCGGCAATCAGCCCCAGCATTTT.

The V call is TRBV5-1, the J call TRBJ2-1, with no clear D. The CDR3 contains 12 residues. CDR1 is SGHRS, CDR2 YFSETQ, per germline. V was clipped by 2 bases and J by 9 bases, with 9 bases between them. The CDR3 coding sequence is TGCGCCAGCAGCTTAAATAGTCTTGAGCAGTTCTTC. Residues: CASSLNSLEQFF. Drawing the rest from reference TRBV5-1 and TRBJ2-1, the complete variable domain is KAGVTQTPRYLIKTRGQQVTLSCSPISGHRSVSWYQQTPGQGLQFLFEYFSETQRNKGNFPGRFSGRQFSNSRSEMNVSTLELGDSALYLCASSLNSLEQFFGPGTRLTVL.

This clone has a count of ten or more. Other nucleotide sequences from this sample produce the same CDR3. This chain connects TRBV10-3 to TRBJ1-5; D remains unclear. The CDR3 covers 13 residues. V was clipped by 0 bases and J by 4 bases, with 4 bases between them. Germline CDR1 and CDR2: ENHRY and SYGVKD. The CDR3 DNA reads as TGTGCCATCAGTGAGTCCCTTAATCAGCCCCAGCATTTT. Translation: CAISESLNQPQHF.

V usage is TRBV6-6 and J usage is TRBJ1-1; D not resolved. Looked up from germline, CDR1 is MNHNY and CDR2 is SVGAGI (reference sequence). The CDR3 is made up of 16 amino acids. The V end lost 0 bases, the J end lost 1 base, and 12 bases lay between the germline ends. The CDR3 DNA reads TGTGCCAGCAGTTACTCGTCCGGAGGTGGGAACACTGAAGCTTTCTTT. Translation gives CASSYSSGGGNTEAFF.

The chain recombines TRBV2 with TRBJ2-4; 9 bases align to TRBD2. Germline trimming cut 6 bases from V and 7 bases from J; bases unmatched to any gene: 7. This CDR3 is built from 14 residues. CDR1 SNHLY and CDR2 FYNNEI come from the germline V gene. CDR3 region: CASSASGAGNIQYF. In DNA, the CDR3 is TGTGCCAGCAGCGCTAGCGGGGCTGGGAACATTCAGTACTTC. Variable domain in full (rest from reference TRBV2 and TRBJ2-4): EPEVTQTPSHQVTQMGQEVILRCVPISNHLYFYWYRQILGQKVEFLVSFYNNEISEKSEIFDDQFSVERPDGSNFTLKIRSTKLEDSAMYFCASSASGAGNIQYFGAGTRLSVL.

The V gene is TRBV2, the J gene TRBJ2-3; D call uncertain. The CDR3 contains 16 residues. V lost 5 bases, J lost 2 bases, and 17 bases lay in between. CDR1 is SNHLY, CDR2 FYNNEI, per germline. The CDR3 DNA follows: TGTGCCAGCAGTAACGGCCGTGCGGAACCCACAGATACGCAGTATTTT. Amino acid sequence: CASSNGRAEPTDTQYF. The complete variable domain, with remaining parts taken from reference TRBV2 and TRBJ2-3, reads EPEVTQTPSHQVTQMGQEVILRCVPISNHLYFYWYRQILGQKVEFLVSFYNNEISEKSEIFDDQFSVERPDGSNFTLKIRSTKLEDSAMYFCASSNGRAEPTDTQYFGPGTRLTVL.

J is TRBJ2-2 and V is TRBV11-3, with 9 bases aligning to TRBD1. Germline loops: CDR1 SGHNT, CDR2 YENEEA. The V gene end was trimmed by 5 bases and the J gene end by 6 bases; junction bases not matched to a gene: 4. The CDR3 loop spans 14 amino acids. The CDR3 is CASSPRDRAGELFF. CDR3 nucleotides: TGTGCCAGCAGCCCTCGGGACAGGGCCGGGGAGCTGTTTTTT.

The chain joins TRBV6-1 to TRBJ2-1; D may be TRBD1 (6 bases). This CDR3 spans 13 amino acids. Looked up from germline, CDR1 is MNHNS and CDR2 is SASEGT. The V gene lost 8 bases and the J gene lost 5 bases, with 13 bases spanning the gap. The CDR3 region is CASSNGQNNEQFF. The CDR3 DNA is TGTGCCAGCTCAAATGGACAGAACAATGAGCAGTTCTTC.

The chain is built from TRBV6-1 and TRBJ2-2; the D is unclear. The germline V gene encodes CDR1 MNHNS and CDR2 SASEGT. V lost 2 bases to trimming and J lost 1 base, with 8 bases between them. This CDR3 contains 15 residues. The CDR3, as DNA: TGTGCCAGCAGTGAATATACAGAGAACACCGGGGAGCTGTTTTTT. Its protein is CASSEYTENTGELFF.

In this sample, this clone turned up once. The rearrangement joins TRBV7-8 to TRBJ2-5; the match to TRBD2 covers 7 bases. The CDR3 runs 14 residues. Germline V gene lookup returns CDR1 SGHVS and CDR2 FQNEAQ. The junction had 4 bases not matched to a gene; V was cut back by 2 bases and J by 4 bases. This CDR3 is CASSLSRGSETQYF. In nucleotides, the CDR3 is TGTGCCAGCAGCTTATCGCGGGGGTCAGAGACCCAGTACTTC.

CDR3 nucleotide sequence: TGTGCCTGGAGTGTGGGACAGGGGTCCGAGACCCAGTACTTC. Protein sequence: CAWSVGQGSETQYF. The J gene is TRBJ2-5, the V gene TRBV30, with 10 bases aligning to TRBD1. Germline lookup yields CDR1 GTSNPN and CDR2 SVGIG (reference sequence). The CDR3 is made up of 14 amino acids. Germline trimming cut 0 bases from V and 5 bases from J; bases unmatched to any gene: 3. Variable domain in full (rest from reference TRBV30 and TRBJ2-5): SQTIHQWPATLVQPVGSPLSLECTVEGTSNPNLYWYRQAAGRGLQLLFYSVGIGQISSEVPQNLSASRPQDRQFILSSKKLLLSDSGFYLCAWSVGQGSETQYFGPGTRLLVL.

This sequence joins TRBV2 and TRBJ2-1; 7 bases are shared with TRBD2. With V trimmed by 6 bases and J by 4 bases, 6 bases remained unmatched. CDR3 length equals 14 residues. In germline, CDR1 is SNHLY, CDR2 FYNNEI. Written as DNA, the CDR3 is TGTGCCAGCAGGCCGACTAGCCTGTACAATGAGCAGTTCTTC. Protein sequence: CASRPTSLYNEQFF.

This clone has a handful of counts. This chain links TRBV19 with TRBJ2-3; perhaps TRBD1 as D (6 bases). CDR1 LNHDA and CDR2 SQIVND come from the germline V gene (reference sequence). This CDR3 region has 13 residues. The V and J ends lost 5 bases and 14 bases respectively, with 20 bases between them. Written as DNA, the CDR3 is TGTGCCAGTAGTGAGGGGGAAGTCGCAAGCGCGTATTTT. Translation gives CASSEGEVASAYF.

The rearrangement uses TRBV19 and TRBJ1-5; the match to TRBD1 covers 8 bases. Germline-derived CDR1 and CDR2 are LNHDA and SQIVND (reference sequence). The CDR3 covers 13 residues. Unmatched junction bases numbered 2, after V lost 7 bases and J lost 3 bases. The CDR3: CASKGQANQPQHF. The CDR3 coding sequence is TGTGCCAGTAAGGGACAGGCCAATCAGCCCCAGCATTTT. Based on the CDR3 plus reference TRBV19 and TRBJ1-5, the full variable domain is DGGITQSPKYLFRKEGQNVTLSCEQNLNHDAMYWYRQDPGQGLRLIYYSQIVNDFQKGDIAEGYSVSREKKESFPLTVTSAQKNPTAFYLCASKGQANQPQHFGDGTRLSIL.

The chain uses TRBV2 and TRBJ2-4; 12 bases align to TRBD2. The germline CDR1 and CDR2 sequences are SNHLY and FYNNEI. V shed 7 bases and J 0 bases; nucleotides not matched to a gene: 10. This CDR3 region has 18 residues. CDR3 bases: TGTGCCAGCAAGTGGCGGCTAGCGGGAGGGCTAGCCAAAAACATTCAGTACTTC. It translates to CASKWRLAGGLAKNIQYF.

This clone came up once. This rearrangement joins TRBV6-5 to TRBJ2-4; the D gene is possibly TRBD1 (6 bases). This CDR3 comprises 16 residues. The V end was cut by 3 bases, the J end by 0 bases, with 12 bases between. The germline V gene has CDR1 MNHEY and CDR2 SVGAGI. CDR3 protein: CASSYSDRIAKNIQYF. In DNA, the CDR3 is TGTGCCAGCAGTTATTCCGACAGGATAGCCAAAAACATTCAGTACTTC.

The chain has TRBV9 and TRBJ2-2; D uncertain. There are 11 residues in the CDR3. CDR1 and CDR2 from the germline V gene are SGDLS and YYNGEE. V lost 4 bases, J lost 10 bases, and 8 bases lay in between. CDR3: CASSSALELFF. CDR3 DNA sequence: TGTGCCAGCAGCTCCGCGTTGGAGCTGTTTTTT.

The rearrangement joins TRBV6-1 to TRBJ2-7; D unresolved. The germline CDR1 and CDR2 sequences are MNHNS and SASEGT. The ends were cut back, 2 bases at V and 2 bases at J, with 19 bases in the middle. This CDR3 is built from 17 residues. CDR3 sequence: CASSERWVNYSPYEQYF. The CDR3 coding sequence is TGTGCCAGCAGTGAAAGGTGGGTGAACTACTCTCCCTACGAGCAGTACTTC.

The V gene is TRBV5-1, the J gene TRBJ2-7, with 8 bases matching TRBD2. CDR1 is SGHRS, CDR2 YFSETQ, per germline. This CDR3 comprises 15 residues. V shed 0 bases, J shed 2 bases, and the junction held 4 bases outside the gene matches. The CDR3 here is CASSLDGRATYEQYF. In DNA form, the CDR3 reads TGCGCCAGCAGCTTGGACGGGAGGGCCACCTACGAGCAGTACTTC. Looking up the rest from reference TRBV5-1 and TRBJ2-7 gives the full variable domain: KAGVTQTPRYLIKTRGQQVTLSCSPISGHRSVSWYQQTPGQGLQFLFEYFSETQRNKGNFPGRFSGRQFSNSRSEMNVSTLELGDSALYLCASSLDGRATYEQYFGPGTRLTVT.

The J gene is TRBJ1-6, the V gene TRBV19; 8 bases are a match to TRBD1. This CDR3 comprises 15 residues. Germline CDR1 is LNHDA and CDR2 is SQIVND (reference sequence). The junction had 9 bases not matched to a gene; V was cut back by 6 bases and J by 8 bases. CDR3 bases: TGTGCCAGTAGAACGACAGGGGCCACCTATTCACCCCTCCACTTT. Its translation is CASRTTGATYSPLHF.

The genes are TRBV13 and TRBJ1-2; 7 bases map to TRBD1. V trimming: 5 bases; J trimming: 5 bases; junction bases outside the gene matches: 8. The CDR3 extends over 14 amino acids. The germline CDR1 and CDR2 sequences are PRHDT and FYEKMQ (reference sequence). As DNA, the CDR3 is TGTGCCAGCAGCGCCGGACAGGCGGAATATGGCTACACCTTC. Translating gives CASSAGQAEYGYTF.

The CDR3 spells CASSLSTSYRGNTGELFF. Here the CDR3 DNA reads TGCGCCAGCAGCTTGTCGACCTCTTACAGGGGGAACACCGGGGAGCTGTTTTTT. This chain uses TRBV5-1 with TRBJ2-2; TRBD1 aligns across 7 bases. The trim removed 1 base at V and 1 base at J, leaving 10 bases unmatched. The CDR3 totals 18 residues. Germline CDR1 is SGHRS and CDR2 is YFSETQ.

This clone was observed once. The J gene is TRBJ1-2, the V gene TRBV9; 7 nucleotides match TRBD1. Germline V gene sequence: CDR1 SGDLS, CDR2 YYNGEE. With V trimmed by 0 bases and J by 0 bases, 5 bases remained unmatched. The CDR3 loop spans 16 amino acids. CDR3 region: CASSVARQGPNYGYTF. CDR3 in DNA: TGTGCCAGCAGCGTAGCCCGACAGGGACCTAACTATGGCTACACCTTC. Combining the CDR3 with reference TRBV9 and TRBJ1-2 gives the whole variable domain DSGVTQTPKHLITATGQRVTLRCSPRSGDLSVYWYQQSLDQGLQFLIQYYNGEERAKGNILERFSAQQFPDLHSELNLSSLELGDSALYFCASSVARQGPNYGYTFGSGTRLTVV.

This sequence joins TRBV10-3 and TRBJ1-1; 9 positions match TRBD1. J was trimmed by 5 bases and V by 6 bases; bases with no gene match: 19. The CDR3 is 18 amino acids. CDR1 and CDR2 (germline): ENHRY, SYGVKD. CDR3 sequence reads: CAIRSSRDRDPMWTEAFF. The CDR3 DNA sequence: TGTGCCATCAGGTCGTCCCGGGACAGGGACCCTATGTGGACTGAAGCTTTCTTT.